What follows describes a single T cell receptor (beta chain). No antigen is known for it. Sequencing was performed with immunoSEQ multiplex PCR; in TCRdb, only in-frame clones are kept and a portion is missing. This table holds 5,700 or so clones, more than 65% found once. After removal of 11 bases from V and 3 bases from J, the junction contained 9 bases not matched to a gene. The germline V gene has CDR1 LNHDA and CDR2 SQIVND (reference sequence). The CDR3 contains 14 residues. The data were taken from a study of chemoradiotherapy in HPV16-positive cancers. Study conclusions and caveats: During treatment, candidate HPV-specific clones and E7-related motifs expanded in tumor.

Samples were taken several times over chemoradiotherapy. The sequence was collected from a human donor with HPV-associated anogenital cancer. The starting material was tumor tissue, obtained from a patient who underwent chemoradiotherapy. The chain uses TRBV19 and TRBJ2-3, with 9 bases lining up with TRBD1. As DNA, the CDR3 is TGTGCCTCAAAAACAGGGGGCCAGACAGATACGCAGTATTTT. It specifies CASKTGGQTDTQYF.